Shown below are 22 T cell receptor beta chains from a single sample sequenced in a study of long-term antiretroviral therapy in people with HIV. Survey-level resolution applied to immunoSEQ assay v3.0. The assay was immunoSEQ multiplex PCR, and TCRdb's table has in-frame clones only and misses some. The sample contains tens of thousands of clones, roughly 82% of which appear only once. Sequencing used unsorted PBMCs, obtained 0.8 years before starting antiretroviral therapy. The receptor set was obtained from a man aged 18 to 29 with HIV.

The V and J genes are TRBV2 and TRBJ2-7; D possibly corresponds to TRBD1 (6 bases). There are 14 residues in the CDR3. In germline, CDR1 is SNHLY, CDR2 FYNNEI. The V end lost 6 bases, the J end lost 6 bases, and 18 bases lay between the germline ends. CDR3 sequence reads: CASSPDRSPGEQYF. The CDR3 DNA reads TGTGCCAGCAGCCCTGACAGGTCCCCGGGCGAGCAGTACTTC.

The genes are TRBV7-2 and TRBJ2-7; D ambiguous. Germline lookup yields CDR1 SGHTA and CDR2 FQGNSA. Trimming removed 3 bases at V and 3 bases at J, with 3 bases between. The CDR3 runs 11 residues. The CDR3 is CASSFLYEQYF. The DNA for the CDR3 is TGTGCCAGCAGCTTTCTCTACGAGCAGTACTTC.

V gene TRBV6-5 combines with J gene TRBJ2-7; D is ambiguous. CDR1 and CDR2 from the germline V gene are MNHEY and SVGAGI. The length of the CDR3 is 12 residues. The germline V and J ends were trimmed by 5 bases and 5 bases, with 10 bases remaining between them. This chain's CDR3 is CASSLGPHEQYF. In nucleotides, the CDR3 is TGTGCCAGCAGTCTCGGTCCCCACGAGCAGTACTTC.

The V and J genes are TRBV7-2 and TRBJ2-7; a possible D gene is TRBD1 (6 bases). V was pared by 8 bases and J by 4 bases, with 18 bases between. The germline gives CDR1 SGHTA, CDR2 FQGNSA. The CDR3 covers 14 residues. CDR3 nucleotide sequence: TGTGCCAGCCTTCCTCCGGGACACCCTTACGAGCAGTACTTC. Protein: CASLPPGHPYEQYF.

J is TRBJ2-5 and V is TRBV18, with D possibly matching TRBD1 (7 bases). CDR3 length: 14 residues. V lost 3 bases to trimming and J lost 2 bases, with 10 bases between them. Germline loops: CDR1 KGHSH, CDR2 LQKENI. CDR3 in DNA: TGTGCCAGCTCACCCCAGGGGGGACAAGAGACCCAGTACTTC. It specifies CASSPQGGQETQYF. Complete variable domain (other parts from reference TRBV18 and TRBJ2-5): NAGVMQNPRHLVRRRGQEARLRCSPMKGHSHVYWYRQLPEEGLKFMVYLQKENIIDESGMPKERFSAEFPKEGPSILRIQQVVRGDSAAYFCASSPQGGQETQYFGPGTRLLVL.

The rearrangement joins TRBV5-8 to TRBJ2-2, with unresolved D. The CDR3 runs 13 residues. Germline CDR1 and CDR2: SGHTS and YDEGEE. V lost 0 bases, J lost 7 bases, and 7 bases lay in between. CDR3 residues: CASSLGGFGELFF. The DNA for the CDR3 is TGTGCCAGCAGCTTGGGTGGTTTCGGGGAGCTGTTTTTT.

The chain is built from TRBV5-5 and TRBJ2-7; D ambiguous. V lost 0 bases and J lost 3, with 7 bases in between. CDR1 is SGHKS, CDR2 YYEKEE, per germline (reference sequence). There are 13 residues in the CDR3. CDR3 in DNA: TGTGCCAGCAGCTTGGCAAGAGACTACGAGCAGTACTTC. Encoded protein: CASSLARDYEQYF.

The V and J genes are TRBV29-1 and TRBJ2-7; 7 positions agree with TRBD1. The germline gives CDR1 SQVTM, CDR2 ANQGSEA. With 7 bases clipped from V and 5 bases from J, the junction kept 11 bases outside the gene matches. The CDR3 is 13 residues long. CDR3 bases: TGCAGCGCAAGACAGGGAATGTCGAACGAGCAGTACTTC. This translates into CSARQGMSNEQYF.

The chain combines TRBV5-1 with TRBJ2-7, with a weak D call TRBD2 (5 bases). The V and J ends lost 0 bases and 0 bases respectively, with 13 bases between them. The CDR3 extends over 16 amino acids. Germline CDR1 is SGHRS and CDR2 is YFSETQ. The CDR3 reads CASSLVRTEASYEQYF. The DNA of the CDR3 is TGCGCCAGCAGCTTGGTTCGGACGGAGGCCTCCTACGAGCAGTACTTC.

The table lists this clone with a count of one. The chain links TRBV5-1 to TRBJ1-1; possibly TRBD1 for D (5 bases). V lost 0 bases and J lost 5, with 11 bases in between. Germline V lookup: CDR1 SGHRS, CDR2 YFSETQ. This CDR3 has 14 amino acids. CDR3 nucleotide sequence: TGCGCCAGCAGCTTGGCGGGGGTCGGAACTGAAGCTTTCTTT. Its protein is CASSLAGVGTEAFF.

The gene calls are TRBV7-9 and TRBJ1-1; D unresolved. Trimming stripped 5 bases from V and 1 base from J, with 14 bases between. The length of the CDR3 is 15 residues. The germline gives CDR1 SEHNR, CDR2 FQNEAQ (reference sequence). The CDR3 here is CASSRITQWNTEAFF. CDR3 nucleotides: TGTGCCAGCAGCCGGATCACACAGTGGAACACTGAAGCTTTCTTT.

The chain couples TRBV4-1 to TRBJ2-1, with 8 bases aligning to TRBD2. The CDR3 runs 16 residues. Germline trimming cut 1 base from V and 2 bases from J; bases unmatched to any gene: 4. Germline-derived CDR1 and CDR2 are MGHRA and YSYEKL. CDR3 sequence reads: CASSQGLAYTYNEQFF. The CDR3 bases are TGCGCCAGCAGCCAAGGACTAGCGTATACCTACAATGAGCAGTTCTTC.

The rearrangement uses TRBV21-1 and TRBJ2-2; TRBD1, the D gene given by the table, was not confirmed from the DNA. TRBV21-1 is assigned pseudogene status. This CDR3 has 16 amino acids. CDR3 DNA sequence: TGTGCCAGCAGCAAAGAGGGGACAGGGGTGACCGGGGAGCTGTTTTTT. Its protein product is CASSKEGTGVTGELFF.

The table lists this clone with a few counts. This chain uses TRBV28 with TRBJ1-5; 10 nucleotides align to TRBD1. The CDR3 extends over 15 amino acids. The germline CDR1 and CDR2 sequences are MDHEN and SYDVKM. V shed 6 bases and J 7 bases; nucleotides not matched to a gene: 9. CDR3 bases: TGTGCCAGCAGCTCCGGGACAGGGGAGAGCCAGCCCCAGCATTTT. The encoded protein is CASSSGTGESQPQHF.

The chain is built from TRBV6-1 and TRBJ1-1; tentatively, D is TRBD1 (5 bases). This CDR3 contains 13 residues. Per germline, CDR1 MNHNS and CDR2 SASEGT. The V end was cut by 8 bases, the J end by 11 bases, with 21 bases between. CDR3 bases: TGTGCCAGCGTAAATGGTCGAGTAGGGACGGCTTTCTTT. Amino acids: CASVNGRVGTAFF.

The rearrangement links TRBV5-5 to TRBJ1-1; TRBD1 matches at 9 bases. The germline CDR1 and CDR2 sequences are SGHKS and YYEKEE (reference sequence). Trimming cost V 3 bases and J 1 base; bases outside gene matches: 1. The CDR3 consists of 14 residues. As DNA, the CDR3 is TGTGCCAGCAGCTCGGACAGGGGGAACACTGAAGCTTTCTTT. Translating gives CASSSDRGNTEAFF.

V and J are TRBV2 and TRBJ2-7, with unresolved D. The CDR3 extends over 13 amino acids. V was cut by 3 bases and J by 0 bases, with 6 bases left in between. CDR1 is SNHLY, CDR2 FYNNEI, per germline. In DNA form, the CDR3 reads TGTGCCAGCAGTGACGACATCTCCTACGAGCAGTACTTC. Translating it yields CASSDDISYEQYF.

The genes are TRBV29-1 and TRBJ2-1; 7 bases map to TRBD2. V trimming: 4 bases; J trimming: 6 bases; junction bases outside the gene matches: 6. The CDR3 consists of 13 residues. The germline V gene encodes CDR1 SQVTM and CDR2 ANQGSEA. The CDR3 sequence: CSVAAGEGNEQFF. The CDR3 nucleotides are TGCAGCGTTGCTGCGGGAGAAGGCAATGAGCAGTTCTTC.

The J gene is TRBJ2-2, the V gene TRBV10-3; D is unclear. Germline CDR1 ENHRY, CDR2 SYGVKD. V shed 6 bases and J shed 4 bases, with 12 bases lying between them. CDR3 length: 14 amino acids. The CDR3, as DNA: TGTGCCATCAGCCAAGACGGTGGCACCGGGGAGCTGTTTTTT. Its protein product is CAISQDGGTGELFF.

The V and J genes are TRBV5-6 and TRBJ1-1; D uncertain. Germline V lookup: CDR1 SGHDT, CDR2 YYEEEE. V gave up 3 bases and J gave up 4 bases, with 7 bases separating them. The CDR3 extends over 12 amino acids. CDR3 loop: CASSYQVTEAFF. CDR3 DNA sequence: TGTGCCAGCAGCTATCAGGTCACTGAAGCTTTCTTT.

This sequence joins TRBV9 and TRBJ1-1, with TRBD1 matching 10 bases. The CDR3 is 16 amino acids. The germline V gene has CDR1 SGDLS and CDR2 YYNGEE. Trimming cost V 2 bases and J 0 bases; bases outside gene matches: 4. The CDR3 DNA reads TGTGCCAGCAGCGTTGGACAGGGGGGACTGAACACTGAAGCTTTCTTT. This sequence encodes CASSVGQGGLNTEAFF.

This clone was found a few times. The J gene is TRBJ1-3, the V gene TRBV19; D possibly corresponds to TRBD1 (5 bases). The germline V gene has CDR1 LNHDA and CDR2 SQIVND (reference sequence). CDR3 length equals 14 residues. The V gene lost 7 bases and the J gene lost 8 bases, with 18 bases spanning the gap. The CDR3 is CASISLQGGDTIYF. The CDR3 nucleotides are TGTGCCAGTATCTCTCTCCAGGGAGGGGACACCATATATTTT.